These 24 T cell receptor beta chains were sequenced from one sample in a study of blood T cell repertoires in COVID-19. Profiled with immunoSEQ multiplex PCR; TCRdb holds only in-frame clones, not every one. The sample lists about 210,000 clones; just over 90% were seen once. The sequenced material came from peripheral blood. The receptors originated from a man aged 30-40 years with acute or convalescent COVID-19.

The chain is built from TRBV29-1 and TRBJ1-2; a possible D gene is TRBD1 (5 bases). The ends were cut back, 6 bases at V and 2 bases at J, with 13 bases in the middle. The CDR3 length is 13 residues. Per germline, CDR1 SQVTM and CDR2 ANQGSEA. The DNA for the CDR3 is TGCAGCGTCGAAACAGGAGTGAACTATGGCTACACCTTC. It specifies CSVETGVNYGYTF.

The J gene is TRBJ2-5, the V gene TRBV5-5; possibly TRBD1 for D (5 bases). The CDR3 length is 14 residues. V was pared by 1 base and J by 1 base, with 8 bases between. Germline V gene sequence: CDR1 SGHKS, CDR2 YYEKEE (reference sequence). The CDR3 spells CASSLITGQETQYF. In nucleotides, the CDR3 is TGTGCCAGCAGCTTGATAACAGGCCAAGAGACCCAGTACTTC.

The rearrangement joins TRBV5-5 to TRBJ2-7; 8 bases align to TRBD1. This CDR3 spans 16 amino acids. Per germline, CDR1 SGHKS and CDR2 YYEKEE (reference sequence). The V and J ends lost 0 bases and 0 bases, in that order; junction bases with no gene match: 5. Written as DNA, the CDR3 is TGTGCCAGCAGCTTGGCCACAGGGGGACCCTCCTACGAGCAGTACTTC. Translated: CASSLATGGPSYEQYF.

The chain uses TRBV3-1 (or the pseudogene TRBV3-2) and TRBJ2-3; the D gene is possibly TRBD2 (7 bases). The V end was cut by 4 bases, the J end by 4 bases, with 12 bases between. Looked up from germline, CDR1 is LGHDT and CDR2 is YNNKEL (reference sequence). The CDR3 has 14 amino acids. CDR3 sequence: CASSRGGPPDTQYF. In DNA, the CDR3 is TGTGCCAGCAGCCGGGGGGGGCCCCCAGATACGCAGTATTTT.

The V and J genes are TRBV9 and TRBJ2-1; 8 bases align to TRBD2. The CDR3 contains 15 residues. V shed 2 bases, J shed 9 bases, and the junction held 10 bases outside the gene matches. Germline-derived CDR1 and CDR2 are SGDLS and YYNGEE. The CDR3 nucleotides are TGTGCCAGCAGCGTTCTCTACGGGGGGGCCGGTGAGCAGTTCTTC. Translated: CASSVLYGGAGEQFF. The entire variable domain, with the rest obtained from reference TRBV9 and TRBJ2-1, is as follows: DSGVTQTPKHLITATGQRVTLRCSPRSGDLSVYWYQQSLDQGLQFLIQYYNGEERAKGNILERFSAQQFPDLHSELNLSSLELGDSALYFCASSVLYGGAGEQFFGPGTRLTVL.

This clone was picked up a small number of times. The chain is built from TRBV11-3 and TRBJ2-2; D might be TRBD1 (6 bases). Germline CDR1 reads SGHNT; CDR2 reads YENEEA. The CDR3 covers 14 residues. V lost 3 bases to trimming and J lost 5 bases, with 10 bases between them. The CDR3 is CASSFRGGTGELFF. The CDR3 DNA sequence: TGTGCCAGCAGCTTCAGGGGTGGGACCGGGGAGCTGTTTTTT.

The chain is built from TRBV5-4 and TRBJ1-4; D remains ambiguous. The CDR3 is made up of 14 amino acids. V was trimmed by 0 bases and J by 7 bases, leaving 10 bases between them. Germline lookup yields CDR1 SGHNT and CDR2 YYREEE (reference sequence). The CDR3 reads CASSLEGGSEKLFF. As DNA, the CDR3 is TGTGCCAGCAGCTTGGAAGGAGGGAGTGAAAAACTGTTTTTT.

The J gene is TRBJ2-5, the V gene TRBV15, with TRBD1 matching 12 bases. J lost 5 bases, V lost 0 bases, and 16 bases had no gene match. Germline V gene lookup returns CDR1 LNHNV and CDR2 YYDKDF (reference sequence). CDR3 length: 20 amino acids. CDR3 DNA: TGTGCCACCAGCAGAGAAGGGACAGGGGGCGCCGGGACGGTTGGTGAGACCCAGTACTTC. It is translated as CATSREGTGGAGTVGETQYF.

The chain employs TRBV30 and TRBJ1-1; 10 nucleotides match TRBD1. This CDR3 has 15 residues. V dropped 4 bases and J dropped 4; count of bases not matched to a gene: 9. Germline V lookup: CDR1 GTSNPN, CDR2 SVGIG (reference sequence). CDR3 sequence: CAWNGRGQGVTEAFF. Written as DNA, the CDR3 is TGTGCCTGGAACGGCCGAGGACAGGGGGTCACTGAAGCTTTCTTT.

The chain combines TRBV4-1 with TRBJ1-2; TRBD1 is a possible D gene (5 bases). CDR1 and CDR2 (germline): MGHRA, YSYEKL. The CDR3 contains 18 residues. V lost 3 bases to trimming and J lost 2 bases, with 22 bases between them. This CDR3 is CASSHRMSGRDQNYGYTF. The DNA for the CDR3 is TGCGCCAGCAGCCACCGAATGTCGGGGAGGGACCAAAACTATGGCTACACCTTC.

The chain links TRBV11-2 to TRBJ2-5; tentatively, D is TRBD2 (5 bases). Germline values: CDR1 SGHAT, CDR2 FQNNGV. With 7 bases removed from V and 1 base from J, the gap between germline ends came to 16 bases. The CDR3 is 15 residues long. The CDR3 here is CASTPFRGTQETQYF. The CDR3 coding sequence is TGTGCCAGCACCCCATTCCGGGGTACCCAAGAGACCCAGTACTTC.

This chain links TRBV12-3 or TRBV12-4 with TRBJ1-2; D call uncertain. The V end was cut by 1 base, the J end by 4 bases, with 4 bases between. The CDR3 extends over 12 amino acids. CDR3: CASSLVSYGYTF. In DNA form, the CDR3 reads TGTGCCAGCAGTTTAGTTAGCTATGGCTACACCTTC.

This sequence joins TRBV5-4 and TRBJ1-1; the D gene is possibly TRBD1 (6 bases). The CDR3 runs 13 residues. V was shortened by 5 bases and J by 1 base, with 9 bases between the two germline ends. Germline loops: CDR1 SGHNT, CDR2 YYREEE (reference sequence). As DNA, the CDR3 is TGTGCCAGCAGAGCGGGACAGAACACTGAAGCTTTCTTT. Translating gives CASRAGQNTEAFF.

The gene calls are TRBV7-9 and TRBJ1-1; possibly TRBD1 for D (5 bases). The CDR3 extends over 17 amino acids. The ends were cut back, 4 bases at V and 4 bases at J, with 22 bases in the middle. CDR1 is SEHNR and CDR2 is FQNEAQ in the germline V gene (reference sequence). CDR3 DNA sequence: TGTGCCAGCAGCTCGGGAGTTGGTAAAGGGGTCCCCACTGAAGCTTTCTTT. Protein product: CASSSGVGKGVPTEAFF.

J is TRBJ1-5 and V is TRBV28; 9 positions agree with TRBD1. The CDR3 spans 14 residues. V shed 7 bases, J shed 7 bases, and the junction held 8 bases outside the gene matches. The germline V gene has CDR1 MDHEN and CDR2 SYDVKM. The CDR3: CASTSGQGVQPQHF. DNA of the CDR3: TGTGCCAGCACCTCGGGACAGGGAGTACAGCCCCAGCATTTT.

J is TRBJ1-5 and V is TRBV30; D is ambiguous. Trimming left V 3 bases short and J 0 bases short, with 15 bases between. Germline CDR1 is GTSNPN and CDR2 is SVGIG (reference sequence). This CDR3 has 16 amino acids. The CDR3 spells CAWRPQPNHSNQPQHF. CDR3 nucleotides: TGTGCCTGGAGGCCACAACCAAATCATAGCAATCAGCCCCAGCATTTT. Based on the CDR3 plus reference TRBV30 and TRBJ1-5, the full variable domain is SQTIHQWPATLVQPVGSPLSLECTVEGTSNPNLYWYRQAAGRGLQLLFYSVGIGQISSEVPQNLSASRPQDRQFILSSKKLLLSDSGFYLCAWRPQPNHSNQPQHFGDGTRLSIL.

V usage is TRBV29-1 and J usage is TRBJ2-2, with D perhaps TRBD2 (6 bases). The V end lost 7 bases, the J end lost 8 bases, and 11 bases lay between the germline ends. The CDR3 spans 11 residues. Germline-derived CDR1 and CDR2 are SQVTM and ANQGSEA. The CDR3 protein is CSAGLRGELFF. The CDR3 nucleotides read TGCAGCGCGGGACTTCGGGGGGAGCTGTTTTTT.

The CDR3 region has the DNA TGTGCCACCAGCTCCCGGGGCGGACTAGCCGAACAGAATGAGCAGTTCTTC. Its protein is CATSSRGGLAEQNEQFF. The chain is built from TRBV15 and TRBJ2-1; 8 nucleotides align to TRBD2. The CDR3 runs 17 residues. Unmatched junction bases numbered 16, after V lost 5 bases and J lost 7 bases. Per the germline V gene, CDR1 is LNHNV and CDR2 is YYDKDF (reference sequence).

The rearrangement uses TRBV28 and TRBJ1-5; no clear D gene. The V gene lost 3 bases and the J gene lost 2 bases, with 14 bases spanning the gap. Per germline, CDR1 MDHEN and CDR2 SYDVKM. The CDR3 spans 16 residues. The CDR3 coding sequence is TGTGCCAGCAGTTTCATCCCCCAGTCGCGCAATCAGCCCCAGCATTTT. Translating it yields CASSFIPQSRNQPQHF.

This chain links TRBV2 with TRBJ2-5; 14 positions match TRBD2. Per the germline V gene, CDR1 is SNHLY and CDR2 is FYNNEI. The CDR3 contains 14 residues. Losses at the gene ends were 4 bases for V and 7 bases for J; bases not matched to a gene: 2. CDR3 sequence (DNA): TGTGCCAGCAGTGGACTAGCGGGGGGGGTGACCCAGTACTTC. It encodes CASSGLAGGVTQYF. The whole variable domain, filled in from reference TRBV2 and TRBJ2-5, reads EPEVTQTPSHQVTQMGQEVILRCVPISNHLYFYWYRQILGQKVEFLVSFYNNEISEKSEIFDDQFSVERPDGSNFTLKIRSTKLEDSAMYFCASSGLAGGVTQYFGPGTRLLVL.

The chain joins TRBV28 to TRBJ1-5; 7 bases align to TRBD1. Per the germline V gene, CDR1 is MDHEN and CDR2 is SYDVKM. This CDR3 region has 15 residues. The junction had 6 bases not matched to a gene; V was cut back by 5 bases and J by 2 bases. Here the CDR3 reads CASSPTDRGNQPQHF. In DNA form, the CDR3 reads TGTGCCAGCAGTCCAACCGACAGGGGCAATCAGCCCCAGCATTTT.

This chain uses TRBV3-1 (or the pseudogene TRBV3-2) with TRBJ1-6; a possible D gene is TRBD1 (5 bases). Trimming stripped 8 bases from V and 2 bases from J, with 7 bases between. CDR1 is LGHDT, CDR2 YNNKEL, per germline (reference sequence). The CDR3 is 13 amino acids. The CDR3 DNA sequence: TGTGCCAGCGGGGCGGCCTATAATTCACCCCTCCACTTT. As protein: CASGAAYNSPLHF.

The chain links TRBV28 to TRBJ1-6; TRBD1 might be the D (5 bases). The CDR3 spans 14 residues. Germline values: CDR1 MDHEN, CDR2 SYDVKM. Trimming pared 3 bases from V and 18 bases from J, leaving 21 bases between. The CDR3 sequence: CASSFLNQNSGGHF. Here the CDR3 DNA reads TGTGCCAGCAGTTTTTTAAACCAGAATTCCGGGGGCCACTTT.

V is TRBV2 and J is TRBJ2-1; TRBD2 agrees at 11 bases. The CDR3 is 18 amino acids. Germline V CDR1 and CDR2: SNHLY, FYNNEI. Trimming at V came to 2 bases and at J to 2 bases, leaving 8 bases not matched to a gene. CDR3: CASSEPWIAGGAYNEQFF. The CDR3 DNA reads TGTGCCAGCAGTGAACCTTGGATAGCGGGGGGGGCCTACAATGAGCAGTTCTTC.